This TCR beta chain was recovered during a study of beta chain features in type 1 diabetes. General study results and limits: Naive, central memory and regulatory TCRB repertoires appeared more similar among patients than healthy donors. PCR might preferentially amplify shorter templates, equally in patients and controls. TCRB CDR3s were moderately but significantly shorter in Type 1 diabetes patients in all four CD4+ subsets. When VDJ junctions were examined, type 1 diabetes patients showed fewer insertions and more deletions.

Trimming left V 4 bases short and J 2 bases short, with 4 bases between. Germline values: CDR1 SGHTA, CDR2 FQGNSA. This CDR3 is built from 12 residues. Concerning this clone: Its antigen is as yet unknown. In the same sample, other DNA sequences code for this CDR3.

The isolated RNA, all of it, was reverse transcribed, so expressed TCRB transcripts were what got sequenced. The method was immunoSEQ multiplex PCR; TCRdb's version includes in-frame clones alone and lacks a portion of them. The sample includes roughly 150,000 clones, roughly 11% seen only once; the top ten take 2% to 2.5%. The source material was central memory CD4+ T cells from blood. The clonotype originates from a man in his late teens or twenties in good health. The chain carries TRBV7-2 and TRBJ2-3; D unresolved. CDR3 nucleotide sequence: TGTGCCAGCAGCTCTTACACAGATACGCAGTATTTT. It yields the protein CASSSYTDTQYF.